These T cell receptor beta chains were read from a single sample in a study of cytomegalovirus exposure and HLA in healthy donors. The table came from immunoSEQ multiplex PCR; TCRdb's copy has only in-frame clones and leaves some out. The sample includes some 89,000 clones, around 73% of them seen just once. The sequencing sample was made of PBMCs. Source of these receptors: a woman aged 40 to 50 in good health and CMV-seropositive. Each CDR3 is given with its conserved first and last residue. Fields, in order: V gene, J gene, CDR3 protein.

TRBV28	TRBJ2-3	CASSSGTSGTSDTQYF
TRBV6-1	TRBJ2-7	CASSENSGQSYEQYF
TRBV5-1	TRBJ2-7	CASSPDRAAGEQYF
TRBV19	TRBJ2-1	CASSRDRGRNEQFF
TRBV30	TRBJ1-4	CAWSEDNREGEKLFF
TRBV21-1	TRBJ1-5	CASSKPVGQVDGNQPQHF
TRBV2	TRBJ2-7	CASTELPYEQYF
TRBV19	TRBJ2-7	CASSIRRLAGADEQYF
TRBV2	TRBJ1-2	CASARAVGGYTF
TRBV6-4	TRBJ1-2	CASSDSTGAGGYTF
TRBV10-3	TRBJ1-1	CAISEGPENTEAFF
TRBV10-2	TRBJ2-3	CASSYGLAGDTQYF
TRBV5-5	TRBJ2-7	CASSPGQGLYEQYF
TRBV12-5	TRBJ1-5	CASGLVKQGESNQPQHF
TRBV5-1	TRBJ2-2	CASSHRGETGELFF
TRBV19	TRBJ2-7	CASSMRTSGGPTPHYEQYF
TRBV4-1	TRBJ2-7	CASSRGGRGALEQYF
TRBV30	TRBJ2-7	CAWSRVGYYSYEQYF
TRBV2	TRBJ1-5	CASSLRDRDQPQHF
TRBV5-1	TRBJ1-1	CASKRAESMNTEAFF
TRBV4-1	TRBJ2-7	CASSQGGRAVYEQYF
TRBV28	TRBJ1-5	CASRPPRGNQPQHF
TRBV10-3	TRBJ2-3	CAISGSGRAGTDTQYF
TRBV6-1	TRBJ1-1	CASSELDTPSYAFF
TRBV11-1	TRBJ2-5	CASTTGLAQETQYF
TRBV10-2	TRBJ2-1	CASRRGTGAYNEQFF
TRBV5-8	TRBJ2-7	CASSRSSERSYEQYF
TRBV4-1	TRBJ2-7	CASSQGQGDSYEQYF
TRBV2	TRBJ2-3	CASSERGLAQGSNTQYF
TRBV10-2	TRBJ2-1	CASSDPSRWGYNEQFF
TRBV4-1	TRBJ1-2	CASSQGDRESGGYTF
TRBV20-1	TRBJ2-3	CSASDTYTQYF
TRBV5-1	TRBJ1-1	CASSLLELSTEAFF
TRBV5-6	TRBJ1-2	CASSSPGQGGGYTF
TRBV27	TRBJ1-1	CASSFSTGLGLEAFF
TRBV27	TRBJ2-1	CASSHTRMGLQFF
TRBV5-1	TRBJ2-6	CASSLALDSGANVLTF
TRBV7-2	TRBJ2-7	CASSLGVGSGEQYF
TRBV5-1	TRBJ2-3	CASSLAGTSVSTDTQYF
TRBV6-1	TRBJ1-1	CASRPGQGIVAFF
TRBV4-2	TRBJ2-2	CASSQWGQGAYTGELFF
TRBV6-1	-	CASSVADRSSYEQYF
TRBV6-1	TRBJ1-2	CASSDVGQFYGYTF
TRBV5-1	TRBJ2-5	CASSPGLAVQETQYF
TRBV7-8	TRBJ2-7	CASSLNPAGDYEQYF
TRBV7-9	TRBJ2-7	CASSLGGGREQYF
TRBV28	TRBJ1-3	CASSFSSGNTIYF
TRBV27	TRBJ1-2	CASSLRRGYGYTF
TRBV10-3	TRBJ1-2	CAISEVTGGAGGYTF
TRBV7-9	TRBJ1-4	CASSPDRVTNEKLFF
TRBV19	TRBJ2-1	CASAGQFDGTQFF
TRBV30	TRBJ2-1	CAWSVIVGKRVRSSYNEQFF
TRBV5-4	TRBJ2-3	CASSLGTSGSSDTQYF
TRBV9	TRBJ1-1	CARQGLWMNTEAFF
TRBV18	TRBJ1-1	CASSLDSNTEAFF
TRBV2	TRBJ2-3	CASSELNWATDTQYF